The next 24 T cell receptor beta chains were all read from a single sample in a study of neurological immune-mediated disorders (dated by TCRdb to 2018 to 2020). Read against the paper, the sample's time point label means: longitudinal time-point 2. Libraries were made using 5' RACE. Data came from an Illumina HiSeq 2500. Starting from the raw public reads, TCRdb applied fastp trimming at Q25, assembled clones with MiXCR and retained in-frame beta chains. Every CDR3 protein is listed once, alongside the most common genes and DNA of its rows. The sample profile shows 70,000 to 90,000 distinct CDR3 sequences; 4.5% to 7.5% of them were found once. The top ten constitute roughly 7.3% of the sample. The material sequenced was PBMCs. The receptor set was obtained from a woman in her sixties or seventies with multiple sclerosis.

This clonotype showed up many times. The chain recombines TRBV12-3 or TRBV12-4 with TRBJ2-5; tentatively, D is TRBD1 (6 bases). V was clipped by 5 bases and J by 5 bases, with 12 bases between them. The CDR3 length is 13 residues. CDR3 DNA sequence: TGTGCCAGCAGTATCACAGGGCTCGAGACCCAGTACTTC. Translation: CASSITGLETQYF.

This clonotype was detected a few times. Relative to the germline gene, one junction end is altered; a read error may explain this. The rearrangement uses TRBV7-7 and TRBJ2-1; D assignment may be TRBD1 or TRBD2 (6 bases each). Germline V CDR1 and CDR2: SSHAT, FNYEAQ (reference sequence). This CDR3 spans 15 amino acids. CDR3 sequence (DNA): TGTGCTAGCAGCTTAGGAGGGGGTGGCTACAATGAGCAGTTCTTC. Protein sequence: CASSLGGGGYNEQFF.

This clonotype was detected ten times or more. The chain uses TRBV7-8 and TRBJ2-7; TRBD1 agrees at 12 bases. Trimming cost V 4 bases and J 5 bases; bases outside gene matches: 3. CDR1 is SGHVS and CDR2 is FQNEAQ in the germline V gene. The CDR3 sequence is 14 residues long. As DNA, the CDR3 is TGTGCCAGCAGCTGGGGACAGGGGGCAAACGAGCAGTACTTC. As protein: CASSWGQGANEQYF.

This clonotype was seen repeatedly, ten times or more. This chain joins TRBV6-1 and TRBJ2-2; the match to TRBD2 covers 7 bases. Germline assignment: CDR1 MNHNS and CDR2 SASEGT. V lost 7 bases, J lost 3 bases, and 5 bases stayed unmatched. This CDR3 contains 14 residues. The CDR3: CASNPGLYTGELFF. The CDR3, as DNA: TGTGCCAGCAATCCGGGACTATACACCGGGGAGCTGTTTTTT.

The sample holds many counts of this clonotype. A read error may account for a junction end that differs from germline. This chain joins TRBV12-3 or TRBV12-4 and TRBJ2-5; D gene ambiguous. CDR3 size: 14 residues. The DNA for the CDR3 is TGTGCCAGCAGCTTAGGTGGGTCCCAAGAGACCCAGTACTTC. It translates to CASSLGGSQETQYF.

This clonotype was seen ten or more times. This sequence joins TRBV20-1 and TRBJ1-6, with D possibly being TRBD1 (6 bases). The germline gives CDR1 DFQATT, CDR2 SNEGSKA (reference sequence). Trimming stripped 2 bases from V and 3 bases from J, with 8 bases between. The CDR3 has 14 amino acids. The chain's CDR3 is CSARRTDYNSPLHF. CDR3 DNA sequence: TGCAGTGCTAGACGGACAGACTATAATTCACCCCTCCACTTT.

V gene TRBV6-5 combines with J gene TRBJ1-2; 9 nucleotides agree with TRBD1. Germline V gene sequence: CDR1 MNHEY, CDR2 SVGAGI. Trimming removed 5 bases from V and 2 bases from J; junction bases left unmatched: 3. The CDR3 is made up of 14 amino acids. The CDR3 nucleotides are TGTGCCAGCAGTCCTACAGGGGGCAACTATGGCTACACCTTC. It translates to CASSPTGGNYGYTF.

This clonotype was recorded many times. V and J are TRBV5-1 and TRBJ2-7, with a weak D call TRBD1 (5 bases). The CDR3 consists of 15 residues. The V gene's germline CDR1 is SGHRS and CDR2 YFSETQ. Trimming removed 0 bases from V and 7 bases from J, with 17 bases in between. Here the CDR3 reads CASSLAQGPTREQYF. DNA of the CDR3: TGCGCCAGCAGCTTGGCCCAGGGCCCTACGAGGGAGCAGTACTTC.

This clonotype showed up many times. The chain links TRBV6-5 to TRBJ2-1; TRBD1 agrees at 8 bases. This CDR3 is built from 16 residues. V was pared by 5 bases and J by 2 bases, with 8 bases of the junction left unmatched. Germline-derived CDR1 and CDR2 are MNHEY and SVGAGI. CDR3: CASSPRVTGAYNEQFF. The DNA for the CDR3 is TGTGCCAGCAGTCCCCGAGTGACAGGGGCCTACAATGAGCAGTTCTTC.

In its sample, this clonotype was seen many times. This chain links TRBV5-1 with TRBJ2-7; 7 bases map to TRBD1. Germline CDR1 is SGHRS and CDR2 is YFSETQ. The CDR3 contains 14 residues. V was pared by 2 bases and J by 5 bases, with 7 bases of the junction left unmatched. The CDR3 protein is CASSFTGEMNEQYF. CDR3 DNA: TGCGCCAGCAGCTTTACAGGGGAAATGAACGAGCAGTACTTC.

Ten or more counts support this clonotype. The chain employs TRBV5-1 and TRBJ2-3; 9 bases align to TRBD1. This CDR3 has 14 amino acids. Germline loops: CDR1 SGHRS, CDR2 YFSETQ. Trimming removed 3 bases from V and 5 bases from J; junction bases left unmatched: 4. The CDR3 region has the DNA TGCGCCAGCAGCTGGACAGGGGAAAAAGATACGCAGTATTTT. Translated, it gives CASSWTGEKDTQYF.

The chain uses TRBV7-9 and TRBJ2-5; 11 bases match TRBD2. CDR1 and CDR2 (germline): SEHNR, FQNEAQ (reference sequence). The ends lost 4 bases at V and 0 bases at J; junction bases unmatched: 4. This CDR3 is 16 amino acids long. The CDR3 sequence: CASSSWGLADQETQYF. The CDR3 DNA reads as TGTGCCAGCAGCTCCTGGGGACTAGCGGACCAAGAGACCCAGTACTTC.

In this sample, this clonotype turned up many times. CDR3 in amino acids: CASSSVGNTIYF. As DNA, the CDR3 is TGTGCCAGCAGTTCCGTAGGAAACACCATATATTTT. The gene calls are TRBV6-5 and TRBJ1-3; D is unresolved. CDR3 length: 12 residues. V lost 4 bases and J lost 4, with 5 bases in between. Germline V CDR1 and CDR2: MNHEY, SVGAGI.

This clonotype was recorded many times. The rearrangement uses TRBV20-1 and TRBJ2-3; D call uncertain. V lost 1 base and J 5 bases, leaving 7 bases between the germline ends. The CDR3 runs 12 residues. Per germline, CDR1 DFQATT and CDR2 SNEGSKA (reference sequence). In DNA form, the CDR3 reads TGCAGTGCTAGAGGATTTTTAGATACGCAGTATTTT. Protein product: CSARGFLDTQYF.

This clonotype was counted many times. The V and J genes are TRBV24-1 and TRBJ2-5; 9 nucleotides match TRBD1. Germline-derived CDR1 and CDR2 are KGHDR and SFDVKD. V lost 5 bases to trimming and J lost 5 bases; unmatched junction nucleotides: 8. The CDR3 is 15 amino acids. The CDR3: CATSARDRVGETQYF. DNA for the CDR3: TGTGCCACCAGTGCTCGGGACAGGGTAGGGGAGACCCAGTACTTC.

This clonotype has only a few counts. V usage is TRBV6-5 and J usage is TRBJ2-1; 11 bases line up with TRBD2. The junction had 1 base not matched to a gene; V was cut back by 5 bases and J by 4 bases. The CDR3 has 14 amino acids. Germline CDR1 reads MNHEY; CDR2 reads SVGAGI. This CDR3 reads CASSVAGGYNEQFF. CDR3 DNA: TGTGCCAGCAGTGTAGCGGGGGGGTACAATGAGCAGTTCTTC.

This clonotype was counted many times. The chain uses TRBV28 and TRBJ2-5; possibly TRBD2 for D (5 bases). Trimming left V 5 bases short and J 0 bases short, with 10 bases between. This CDR3 has 14 amino acids. Germline V gene data show CDR1 as MDHEN and CDR2 as SYDVKM. Here the CDR3 reads CASSAGKYQETQYF. As DNA, the CDR3 is TGTGCCAGCAGTGCCGGGAAGTACCAAGAGACCCAGTACTTC.

The table lists this clonotype with a few counts. This may be a read error, as it is one base from a much larger clone. The chain joins TRBV7-6 to TRBJ1-5, with D unclear. This CDR3 comprises 13 residues. Trimming cost V 1 base and J 12 bases, with 13 bases left between them. Per the germline V gene, CDR1 is SGHVS and CDR2 is FNYEAQ. The CDR3: CASSLGAQPHQHF. In DNA form, the CDR3 reads TGTGCCAGCAGCTTAGGAGCCCAGCCGCACCAGCATTTT.

The table lists this clonotype with many counts. The chain uses TRBV7-9 and TRBJ2-1; 7 positions match TRBD1. The germline V gene encodes CDR1 SEHNR and CDR2 FQNEAQ (reference sequence). The CDR3 has 15 amino acids. After removal of 6 bases from V and 3 bases from J, the junction contained 8 bases not matched to a gene. The DNA of the CDR3 is TGTGCCAGCAGTTTCCCGGGACAGAGCTACAATGAGCAGTTCTTC. Protein: CASSFPGQSYNEQFF.

Concerning this clonotype itself: Germline and junction disagree at one end, which may indicate a read error. V and J are TRBV5-1 and TRBJ1-3; tentative D call: TRBD1 (5 bases). Germline values: CDR1 SGHRS, CDR2 YFSETQ. This CDR3 contains 13 residues. Written as DNA, the CDR3 is TGCGCCAGCAGCGGGGGGACTGGAAACACTATATATTTT. Translated: CASSGGTGNTIYF.

At least ten counts were recorded for this clonotype. The rearrangement uses TRBV9 and TRBJ2-1, with 9 bases lining up with TRBD1. The CDR3 spans 15 residues. V shed 4 bases and J 10 bases; nucleotides not matched to a gene: 12. CDR1 SGDLS and CDR2 YYNGEE come from the germline V gene. This chain's CDR3 is CASSNTGTGTTEQFF. In DNA, the CDR3 is TGTGCCAGCAGCAATACCGGGACAGGGACGACAGAGCAGTTCTTC.

In this sample, this clonotype turned up many times. This chain links TRBV7-9 with TRBJ2-5; 11 bases are shared with TRBD1. Germline CDR1 and CDR2: SEHNR and FQNEAQ (reference sequence). V was pared by 3 bases and J by 4 bases, with 1 base of the junction left unmatched. This CDR3 spans 14 amino acids. The CDR3 nucleotides are TGTGCCAGCAGCTTCGGGACAGGGGGAGAGACCCAGTACTTC. The encoded protein is CASSFGTGGETQYF.

Turning to this clonotype: With a much larger clone just one base away, this may be a read error. DNA for the CDR3: TGTGTCAGCAGCCCCTCAGGGAGCTCTGGGGCCAACGTCCTGACTTTC. Amino acid sequence: CVSSPSGSSGANVLTF. The chain carries TRBV7-2 and TRBJ2-6; D possibly uses TRBD1 or TRBD2 (5 bases each). Germline V gene data show CDR1 as SGHTA and CDR2 as FQGNSA. The CDR3 is 16 residues long.

This clonotype was observed many times. The genes are TRBV29-1 and TRBJ1-4, with D tentatively TRBD1 (5 bases). The germline V and J ends were trimmed by 5 bases and 0 bases, with 7 bases remaining between them. CDR3 size: 13 residues. CDR1 is SQVTM, CDR2 ANQGSEA, per germline. In nucleotides, the CDR3 is TGCAGCGTTACAGGCGCAACTAATGAAAAACTGTTTTTT. This sequence encodes CSVTGATNEKLFF.